Presented here are 3 T cell receptor beta chains from one specimen sequenced in a study of beta chain features in type 1 diabetes. Study-wide results and caveats: Shortening of TCRB CDR3s, moderate but significant, appeared in all four CD4+ subsets of Type 1 diabetes patients.

What was sequenced were expressed TCRB transcripts, since all of the isolated RNA had been reverse transcribed. Profiling relied on immunoSEQ multiplex PCR, and the TCRdb table lists in-frame clones only, not all of them. The repertoire has 65,000 to 85,000 clones, 45% to 50% of them found once; the top ten carry about 0.74%. Their antigens remain unidentified. The sequenced sample was central memory CD4+ T cells from blood. These TCRs come from a man aged 25-45 years with type 1 diabetes.

This clone was found a few times. The V and J genes are TRBV7-9 and TRBJ2-2; 14 nucleotides match TRBD2. V gave up 4 bases and J gave up 6 bases; unmatched junction bases: 7. The germline gives CDR1 SEHNR, CDR2 FQNEAQ (reference sequence). This CDR3 comprises 17 residues. CDR3 sequence (DNA): TGTGCCAGCAGCTCACGAGGGACTAGCGGGAGTGCCGGGGAGCTGTTTTTT. It is translated as CASSSRGTSGSAGELFF.

This clone was recorded a few times. CDR3 coding DNA: TGTGCCAGCAGCTTAGACAAGGGGCGAAGGGCCGACACAGATACGCAGTATTTT. It is translated as CASSLDKGRRADTDTQYF. J is TRBJ2-3 and V is TRBV11-2, with TRBD1 as a possible D gene (5 bases). Trimming took 0 bases from V and 2 from J, leaving 18 bases between them. The CDR3 covers 18 residues. Per the germline V gene, CDR1 is SGHAT and CDR2 is FQNNGV.

This clone showed up just a few times. The chain combines TRBV21-1 with TRBJ1-3; TRBD1, the table's D call, was not compared with the DNA. TRBV21-1 is annotated as a pseudogene. This CDR3 has 14 amino acids. Here the CDR3 DNA reads TGTGCCAGCACACAGACAGGGGCTGGAAACACCATATATTTT. This sequence encodes CASTQTGAGNTIYF.